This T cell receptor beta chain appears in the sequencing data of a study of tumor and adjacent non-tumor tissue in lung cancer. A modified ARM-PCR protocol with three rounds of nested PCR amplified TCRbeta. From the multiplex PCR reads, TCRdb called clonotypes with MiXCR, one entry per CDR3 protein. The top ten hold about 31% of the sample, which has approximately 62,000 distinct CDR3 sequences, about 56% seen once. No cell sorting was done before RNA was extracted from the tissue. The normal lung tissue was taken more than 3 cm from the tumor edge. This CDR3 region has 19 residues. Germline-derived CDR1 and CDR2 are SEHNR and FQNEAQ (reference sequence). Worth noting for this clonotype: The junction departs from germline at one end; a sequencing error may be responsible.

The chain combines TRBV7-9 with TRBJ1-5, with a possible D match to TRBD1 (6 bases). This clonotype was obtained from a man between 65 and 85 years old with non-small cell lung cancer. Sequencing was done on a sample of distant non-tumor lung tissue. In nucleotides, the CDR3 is TGTGTCAGCAGCTTAGCTAGCGGGCCGGATGGGGGGCGCAATCAGCCCCAGCATTTT. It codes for CVSSLASGPDGGRNQPQHF.